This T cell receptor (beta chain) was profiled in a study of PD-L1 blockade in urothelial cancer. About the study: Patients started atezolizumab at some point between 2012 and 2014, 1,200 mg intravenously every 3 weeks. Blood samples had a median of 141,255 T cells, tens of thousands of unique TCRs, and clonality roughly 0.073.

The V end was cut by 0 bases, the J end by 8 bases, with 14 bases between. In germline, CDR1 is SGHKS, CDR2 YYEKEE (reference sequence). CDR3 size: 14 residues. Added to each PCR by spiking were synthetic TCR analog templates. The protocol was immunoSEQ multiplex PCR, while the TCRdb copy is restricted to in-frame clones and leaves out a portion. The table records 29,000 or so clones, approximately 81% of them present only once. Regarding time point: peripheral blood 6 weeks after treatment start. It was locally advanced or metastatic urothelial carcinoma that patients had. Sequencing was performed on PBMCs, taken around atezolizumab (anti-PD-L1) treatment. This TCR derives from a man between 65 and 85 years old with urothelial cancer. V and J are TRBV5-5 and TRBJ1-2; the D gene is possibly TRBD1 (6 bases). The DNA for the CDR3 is TGTGCCAGCAGCTTGGGGTGGGCAGGGGAAGGCTACACCTTC. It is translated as CASSLGWAGEGYTF.